The rows below give T cell receptor beta chains drawn from one sample of a study of T-cell reconstitution after alpha-beta-depleted transplantation in children. TCRdb ran MiXCR on the PCR reads and lists one entry per CDR3 protein. Of about 610,000 distinct CDR3 sequences in the sample, 8% to 11% were seen once. This material consisted of PBMCs from the stem cell graft donor, taken from the stem cell graft. All receptors come from a human donor who donated a stem cell graft to a child with acute myeloid leukemia. CDR3s include the opening cysteine and the closing phenylalanine or tryptophan. D genes are given only for firm matches. Rows give clone size only sometimes, using once, few, many, or a class for an expanded clone.

len: 13
d_gene: -
j_gene: TRBJ1-2
v_gene: TRBV6-5
abundance: few
CDR3nt: TGTGCCAGCAGGGGCTGGAGTAACTATGGCTACACCTTC
CDR3aa: CASRGWSNYGYTF

len: 16
d_gene: -
j_gene: TRBJ2-1
v_gene: TRBV10-3
abundance: few
CDR3nt: TGTGCCATCAGTGGGCCTCAGGGGAAGAACTACAATGAGCAGTTCTTC
CDR3aa: CAISGPQGKNYNEQFF

len: 18
d_gene: TRBD2
j_gene: TRBJ2-5
v_gene: TRBV11-1
abundance: -
CDR3nt: TGTGCCAGCAGCTTGGGACTAGCGGGACCGATGTACCAAGAGACCCAGTACTTC
CDR3aa: CASSLGLAGPMYQETQYF

len: 11
d_gene: -
j_gene: TRBJ2-1
v_gene: TRBV25-1
abundance: -
CDR3nt: TGTGCCAGCACTCGGAGAAATGAGCAGTTCTTC
CDR3aa: CASTRRNEQFF

len: 12
d_gene: -
j_gene: TRBJ2-1
v_gene: TRBV24-1
abundance: -
CDR3nt: TGTGCCACCAGTGATGAACCGGCTGAGCAGTTCTTC
CDR3aa: CATSDEPAEQFF

len: 13
d_gene: -
j_gene: TRBJ2-2
v_gene: TRBV12-3/TRBV12-4
abundance: -
CDR3nt: TGTGCCGGGGGTGGATCGAACACCGGGGAGCTGTTTTTT
CDR3aa: CAGGGSNTGELFF

len: 14
d_gene: TRBD2
j_gene: TRBJ2-2
v_gene: TRBV6-1
abundance: -
CDR3nt: TGTGCCGGAAAGACTAGCGGGAACACCGGGGAGCTGTTTTTT
CDR3aa: CAGKTSGNTGELFF

len: 13
d_gene: -
j_gene: TRBJ2-1
v_gene: TRBV30
abundance: -
CDR3nt: TGTGCCTGGAGCAGAGGGCCCCGAGGAGAGCAGTTCTTC
CDR3aa: CAWSRGPRGEQFF

len: 13
d_gene: TRBD1
j_gene: TRBJ1-4
v_gene: TRBV20-1
abundance: few
CDR3nt: TGCAGTGCTCCGACAGGGTCTAATGAAAAACTGTTTTTT
CDR3aa: CSAPTGSNEKLFF

len: 14
d_gene: -
j_gene: TRBJ1-3
v_gene: TRBV20-1
abundance: -
CDR3nt: TGCAGTGCTAGAGACTCACACTCTGGAAACACCATATATTTT
CDR3aa: CSARDSHSGNTIYF

len: 15
d_gene: -
j_gene: TRBJ2-5
v_gene: TRBV30
abundance: -
CDR3nt: TGTGCCTGGAGTGCCCTTCGGGACTCGAGAGAGACCCAGTACTTC
CDR3aa: CAWSALRDSRETQYF

len: 18
d_gene: TRBD2
j_gene: TRBJ2-2
v_gene: TRBV6-2/TRBV6-3
abundance: few
CDR3nt: TGTGCCAGCAGTAGTATTGGACTAGCGGGATTCAGGACCGGGGAGCTGTTTTTT
CDR3aa: CASSSIGLAGFRTGELFF

len: 13
d_gene: -
j_gene: TRBJ2-1
v_gene: TRBV7-9
abundance: many
CDR3nt: TGTGCCAGCAGCTTTGTCCCAGACAATGAGCAGTTCTTC
CDR3aa: CASSFVPDNEQFF

len: 15
d_gene: TRBD2
j_gene: TRBJ2-1
v_gene: TRBV20-1
abundance: many
CDR3nt: TGCAGTGCTGGCCCGGGACTAGCGGGAGGCAATGAGCAGTTCTTC
CDR3aa: CSAGPGLAGGNEQFF

len: 16
d_gene: TRBD1
j_gene: TRBJ2-4
v_gene: TRBV3-1
abundance: -
CDR3nt: TGTGCCAGCAGCGGCGGGACAGGGGTGGCCAAAAACATTCAGTACTTC
CDR3aa: CASSGGTGVAKNIQYF

len: 16
d_gene: -
j_gene: TRBJ2-6
v_gene: TRBV9
abundance: few
CDR3nt: TGTGCCAGCAGCGTAGAAAGGGGCTCTGGGGCCAACGTCCTGACTTTC
CDR3aa: CASSVERGSGANVLTF

len: 12
d_gene: -
j_gene: TRBJ2-7
v_gene: TRBV25-1
abundance: -
CDR3nt: TGTGCCAGCAGTGAATATGGCAGGGAGCAGTACTTC
CDR3aa: CASSEYGREQYF

len: 14
d_gene: -
j_gene: TRBJ2-3
v_gene: TRBV27
abundance: many
CDR3nt: TGTGCCAGCAGTTTCGGACAGAACACAGATACGCAGTATTTT
CDR3aa: CASSFGQNTDTQYF

len: 14
d_gene: -
j_gene: TRBJ2-5
v_gene: TRBV29-1
abundance: -
CDR3nt: TGCAGCGTTGAGCGGGATAGCGGCGGAGAGACCCAGTACTTC
CDR3aa: CSVERDSGGETQYF

len: 13
d_gene: -
j_gene: TRBJ1-2
v_gene: TRBV27
abundance: few
CDR3nt: TGTGCCAGCAGTTTTAATACCGGGACCGGCTACACCTTC
CDR3aa: CASSFNTGTGYTF

len: 15
d_gene: TRBD2
j_gene: TRBJ2-7
v_gene: TRBV7-6
abundance: few
CDR3nt: TGTGCCAGCAGCCCCCGTGCGGGGGAACTCTACGAGCAGTACTTC
CDR3aa: CASSPRAGELYEQYF

len: 15
d_gene: -
j_gene: TRBJ1-1
v_gene: TRBV6-5
abundance: few
CDR3nt: TGTGCCAGCAGTTACTCGGGGTTGAGGAACACTGAAGCTTTCTTT
CDR3aa: CASSYSGLRNTEAFF

len: 15
d_gene: TRBD2
j_gene: TRBJ2-3
v_gene: TRBV6-5
abundance: many
CDR3nt: TGTGCCAGCAGTTACGTTGGGACTAGCTCAGATACGCAGTATTTT
CDR3aa: CASSYVGTSSDTQYF

len: 12
d_gene: -
j_gene: TRBJ2-7
v_gene: TRBV28
abundance: few
CDR3nt: TGTGCCAGCAGTTCCATCGTCTACGAGCAGTACTTC
CDR3aa: CASSSIVYEQYF

len: 15
d_gene: TRBD2
j_gene: TRBJ2-7
v_gene: TRBV30
abundance: -
CDR3nt: TGTGCCTGGGGAGTCGGAAGCGGGGGTACCTACGAGCAGTACTTC
CDR3aa: CAWGVGSGGTYEQYF

len: 16
d_gene: TRBD2
j_gene: TRBJ2-2
v_gene: TRBV5-5
abundance: many
CDR3nt: TGTGCCAGCAGGAAGAGGGCGGGAGGTAACACCGGGGAGCTGTTTTTT
CDR3aa: CASRKRAGGNTGELFF

len: 16
d_gene: TRBD2
j_gene: TRBJ2-1
v_gene: TRBV29-1
abundance: few
CDR3nt: TGCAGCGTTGAAGACCGACCTAGCGGGAGGTTGGATGAGCAGTTCTTC
CDR3aa: CSVEDRPSGRLDEQFF

len: 13
d_gene: -
j_gene: TRBJ2-3
v_gene: TRBV27
abundance: many
CDR3nt: TGTGCCAGCAGTCCTTACCCCCCAATGGCGCAGTATTTT
CDR3aa: CASSPYPPMAQYF

len: 16
d_gene: TRBD2
j_gene: TRBJ2-1
v_gene: TRBV6-1
abundance: few
CDR3nt: TGTGCCAGCAGCCGCGGGGGATTCAGCTCCTACAATGAGCAGTTCTTC
CDR3aa: CASSRGGFSSYNEQFF

len: 16
d_gene: -
j_gene: TRBJ2-4
v_gene: TRBV12-3/TRBV12-4
abundance: -
CDR3nt: TGTGCCAGCAGTGGGCCCCTAGCGTTAGCCAAAAACATTCAGTACTTC
CDR3aa: CASSGPLALAKNIQYF

len: 14
d_gene: -
j_gene: TRBJ1-5
v_gene: TRBV12-3/TRBV12-4
abundance: few
CDR3nt: TGTGCCAGCAGTTTCAATCCCCCCAATCAGCCCCAGCATTTT
CDR3aa: CASSFNPPNQPQHF

len: 16
d_gene: TRBD1
j_gene: TRBJ2-2
v_gene: TRBV12-3/TRBV12-4
abundance: few
CDR3nt: TGTGCCAGCAGTGAACGGACAGGGGGCGGCACCGGGGAGCTGTTTTTT
CDR3aa: CASSERTGGGTGELFF

len: 15
d_gene: -
j_gene: TRBJ2-3
v_gene: TRBV3-1
abundance: many
CDR3nt: TGTGCCAGCAGCCAAGGATTAGCGGACACAGATACGCAGTATTTT
CDR3aa: CASSQGLADTDTQYF

len: 14
d_gene: TRBD1
j_gene: TRBJ2-7
v_gene: TRBV14
abundance: few
CDR3nt: TGTGCCAGCAGCCATGGGAGACAGGGGTACGAGCAGTACTTC
CDR3aa: CASSHGRQGYEQYF

len: 18
d_gene: TRBD2
j_gene: TRBJ2-3
v_gene: TRBV12-3/TRBV12-4
abundance: -
CDR3nt: TGTGCCTGCAGGCCCGGCGCGGCTAGCGGGAGCGGCACAGATACGCAGTATTTT
CDR3aa: CACRPGAASGSGTDTQYF

len: 14
d_gene: -
j_gene: TRBJ2-3
v_gene: TRBV12-3/TRBV12-4
abundance: -
CDR3nt: TGTGCCAGCAGTCTGGGATTTGTCACAGATACGCAGTATTTT
CDR3aa: CASSLGFVTDTQYF

len: 15
d_gene: TRBD2
j_gene: TRBJ2-5
v_gene: TRBV6-5
abundance: many
CDR3nt: TGTGCCAGCAGTTTTGGCGGGAGGACACAAGAGACCCAGTACTTC
CDR3aa: CASSFGGRTQETQYF

len: 15
d_gene: TRBD2
j_gene: TRBJ2-5
v_gene: TRBV27
abundance: many
CDR3nt: TGTGCCAGCAGTTTTGCCCTAGCGGACATCAGGAACCAGTACTTC
CDR3aa: CASSFALADIRNQYF

len: 12
d_gene: -
j_gene: TRBJ1-2
v_gene: TRBV29-1
abundance: few
CDR3nt: TGCAGCGGTCATCCCAGCGGCTATGGCTACACCTTC
CDR3aa: CSGHPSGYGYTF

len: 12
d_gene: TRBD1
j_gene: TRBJ2-5
v_gene: TRBV29-1
abundance: -
CDR3nt: TGCAGCGGCAATACAGGGGTTGAGACCCAGTACTTC
CDR3aa: CSGNTGVETQYF

len: 14
d_gene: -
j_gene: TRBJ1-1
v_gene: TRBV4-3
abundance: -
CDR3nt: TGCGCCAGCAGCCAAGAAGTACGAAGCACTGAAGCTTTCTTT
CDR3aa: CASSQEVRSTEAFF

len: 20
d_gene: TRBD2
j_gene: TRBJ2-1
v_gene: TRBV28
abundance: few
CDR3nt: TGTGCCAGCAGTTTCGCAGCGCTAGCGGGAGGCCGAGGAGCCTACAATGAGCAGTTCTTC
CDR3aa: CASSFAALAGGRGAYNEQFF

len: 12
d_gene: -
j_gene: TRBJ2-2
v_gene: TRBV27
abundance: many
CDR3nt: TGTGCCAGCAGTTTAATTGGCGGGGAGCTGTTTTTT
CDR3aa: CASSLIGGELFF

len: 18
d_gene: TRBD2
j_gene: TRBJ2-7
v_gene: TRBV3-1
abundance: -
CDR3nt: TGTGCCAGCAGCCAAGATCGGGGACTAGCGGGAGACCCCTACGAGCAGTACTTC
CDR3aa: CASSQDRGLAGDPYEQYF

len: 12
d_gene: -
j_gene: TRBJ2-7
v_gene: TRBV29-1
abundance: many
CDR3nt: TGCAGCGTTACCGACTACTCCTACGAGCAGTACTTC
CDR3aa: CSVTDYSYEQYF

len: 15
d_gene: TRBD1
j_gene: TRBJ1-1
v_gene: TRBV25-1
abundance: few
CDR3nt: TGTGCCAGCAGTGAGGACAGGGGGCATCGCACTGAAGCTTTCTTT
CDR3aa: CASSEDRGHRTEAFF

len: 13
d_gene: -
j_gene: TRBJ2-1
v_gene: TRBV7-8
abundance: few
CDR3nt: TGTGCCAGCAGCTTACTCGAGGGAGGTGAGCAGTTCTTC
CDR3aa: CASSLLEGGEQFF

len: 16
d_gene: TRBD2
j_gene: TRBJ2-1
v_gene: TRBV20-1
abundance: -
CDR3nt: TGCAGTGCAAGGACTAGCGGGAGGGCCCCCTACAATGAGCAGTTCTTC
CDR3aa: CSARTSGRAPYNEQFF

len: 13
d_gene: -
j_gene: TRBJ1-2
v_gene: TRBV28
abundance: many
CDR3nt: TGTGCCAGCAGTTTGAACTTTAACTATGGCTACACCTTC
CDR3aa: CASSLNFNYGYTF

len: 17
d_gene: -
j_gene: TRBJ2-1
v_gene: TRBV24-1
abundance: many
CDR3nt: TGTGCCACCAGTGATTTGCGGCCACCCAGCTCCTACAATGAGCAGTTCTTC
CDR3aa: CATSDLRPPSSYNEQFF

len: 12
d_gene: -
j_gene: TRBJ1-1
v_gene: TRBV29-1
abundance: few
CDR3nt: TGCAGTGCTAGACAGGCGAACACTGAAGCTTTCTTT
CDR3aa: CSARQANTEAFF

len: 14
d_gene: TRBD2
j_gene: TRBJ2-7
v_gene: TRBV6-1
abundance: -
CDR3nt: TGTGCCAGCAGCTTTCGGGTAGCGGGTCACGAGCAGTACTTC
CDR3aa: CASSFRVAGHEQYF

len: 16
d_gene: -
j_gene: TRBJ2-1
v_gene: TRBV20-1
abundance: few
CDR3nt: TGCAGTGCTAGAGATCTCGTGGGGGAGCGGGTCCGTGAGCAGTTCTTC
CDR3aa: CSARDLVGERVREQFF

len: 15
d_gene: -
j_gene: TRBJ2-7
v_gene: TRBV29-1
abundance: -
CDR3nt: TGCAGCGTTAACCGGGACACCGGACACACCTACGAGCAGTACTTC
CDR3aa: CSVNRDTGHTYEQYF

len: 13
d_gene: -
j_gene: TRBJ1-1
v_gene: TRBV6-6
abundance: -
CDR3nt: TGTGCCAGCACCTACCCGGGGGACACTGAAGCTTTCTTT
CDR3aa: CASTYPGDTEAFF